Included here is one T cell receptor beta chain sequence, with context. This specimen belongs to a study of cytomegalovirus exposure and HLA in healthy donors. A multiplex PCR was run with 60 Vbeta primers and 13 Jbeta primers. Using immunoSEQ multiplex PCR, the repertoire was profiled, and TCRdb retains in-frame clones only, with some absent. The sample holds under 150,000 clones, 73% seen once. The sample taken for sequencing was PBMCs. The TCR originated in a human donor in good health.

The CDR3 sequence: CASSYNRAEKLFF. CDR3 DNA: TGTGCCAGCAGTTACAACAGGGCTGAAAAACTGTTTTTT. The rearrangement uses TRBV6-5 and TRBJ1-4; a weak D match, TRBD1 (6 bases). Germline loops: CDR1 MNHEY, CDR2 SVGAGI. The CDR3 contains 13 residues. V was clipped by 2 bases and J by 7 bases, with 8 bases between them.